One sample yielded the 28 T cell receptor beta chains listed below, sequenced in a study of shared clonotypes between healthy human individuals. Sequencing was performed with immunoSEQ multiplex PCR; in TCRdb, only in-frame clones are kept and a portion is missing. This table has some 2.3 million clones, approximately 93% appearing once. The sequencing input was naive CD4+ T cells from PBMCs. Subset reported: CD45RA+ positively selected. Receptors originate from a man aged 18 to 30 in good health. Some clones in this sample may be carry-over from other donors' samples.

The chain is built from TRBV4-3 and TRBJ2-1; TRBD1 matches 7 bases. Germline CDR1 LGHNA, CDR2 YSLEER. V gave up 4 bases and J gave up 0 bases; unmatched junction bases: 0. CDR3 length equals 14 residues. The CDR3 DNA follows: TGCGCCAGCAGCCGGGACAGCTCCTACAATGAGCAGTTCTTC. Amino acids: CASSRDSSYNEQFF.

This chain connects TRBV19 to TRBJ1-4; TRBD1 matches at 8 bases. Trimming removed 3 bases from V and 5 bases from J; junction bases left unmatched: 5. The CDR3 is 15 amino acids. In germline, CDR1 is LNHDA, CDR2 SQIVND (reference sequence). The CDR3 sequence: CASSIEGQGNEKLFF. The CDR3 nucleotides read TGTGCCAGTAGTATTGAAGGACAGGGAAATGAAAAACTGTTTTTT.

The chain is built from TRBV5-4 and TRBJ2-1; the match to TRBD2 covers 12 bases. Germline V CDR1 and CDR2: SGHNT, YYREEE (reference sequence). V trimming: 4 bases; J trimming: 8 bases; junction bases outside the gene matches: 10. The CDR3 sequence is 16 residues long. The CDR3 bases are TGTGCCAGCAGCGACTGGACTAGCGGGATTCTCGATGAGCAGTTCTTC. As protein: CASSDWTSGILDEQFF.

CDR3 coding DNA: TGTGCCAGCAGTGCCGCGGGGGGCCACGAGCAGTACTTC. Protein product: CASSAAGGHEQYF. The chain joins TRBV2 to TRBJ2-7; the match to TRBD2 covers 8 bases. CDR1 and CDR2 from the germline V gene are SNHLY and FYNNEI. The CDR3 totals 13 residues. J gave up 5 bases and V 4 bases, and 4 bases lay outside the gene matches.

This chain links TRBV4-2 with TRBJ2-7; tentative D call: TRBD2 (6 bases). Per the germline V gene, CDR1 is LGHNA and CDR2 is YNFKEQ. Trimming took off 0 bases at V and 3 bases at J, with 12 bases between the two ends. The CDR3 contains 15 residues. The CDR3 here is CASSQEAGGIYEQYF. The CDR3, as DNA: TGTGCCAGCAGCCAAGAAGCCGGCGGGATCTACGAGCAGTACTTC.

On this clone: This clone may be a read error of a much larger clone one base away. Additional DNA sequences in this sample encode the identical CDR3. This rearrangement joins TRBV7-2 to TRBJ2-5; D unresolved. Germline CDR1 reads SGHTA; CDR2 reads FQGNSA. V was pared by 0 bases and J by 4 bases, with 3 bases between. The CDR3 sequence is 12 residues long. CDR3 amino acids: CASSLARETQYF. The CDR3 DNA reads TGTGCCAGCAGCTTAGCGAGAGAGACCCAGTACTTC.

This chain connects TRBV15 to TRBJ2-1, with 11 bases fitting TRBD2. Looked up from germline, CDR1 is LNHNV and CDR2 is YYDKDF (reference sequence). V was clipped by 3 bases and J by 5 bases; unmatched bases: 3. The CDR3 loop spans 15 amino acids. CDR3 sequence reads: CATSSSGRAHNEQFF. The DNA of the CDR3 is TGTGCCACCAGCAGTAGCGGGAGGGCTCACAATGAGCAGTTCTTC.

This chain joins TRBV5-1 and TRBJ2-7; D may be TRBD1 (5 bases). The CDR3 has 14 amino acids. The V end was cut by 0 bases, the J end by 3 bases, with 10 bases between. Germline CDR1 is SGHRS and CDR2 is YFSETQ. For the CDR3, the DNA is TGCGCCAGCAGCTTGGAGGGGCAAATCTACGAGCAGTACTTC. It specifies CASSLEGQIYEQYF.

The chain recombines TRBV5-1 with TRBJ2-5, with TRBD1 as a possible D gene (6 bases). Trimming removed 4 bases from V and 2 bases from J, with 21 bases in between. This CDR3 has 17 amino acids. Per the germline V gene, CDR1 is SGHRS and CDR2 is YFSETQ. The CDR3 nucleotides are TGCGCCAGCAGCGTTCAGGGGTTTGTGATCGGACAAGAGACCCAGTACTTC. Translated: CASSVQGFVIGQETQYF. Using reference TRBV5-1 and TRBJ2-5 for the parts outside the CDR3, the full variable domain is KAGVTQTPRYLIKTRGQQVTLSCSPISGHRSVSWYQQTPGQGLQFLFEYFSETQRNKGNFPGRFSGRQFSNSRSEMNVSTLELGDSALYLCASSVQGFVIGQETQYFGPGTRLLVL.

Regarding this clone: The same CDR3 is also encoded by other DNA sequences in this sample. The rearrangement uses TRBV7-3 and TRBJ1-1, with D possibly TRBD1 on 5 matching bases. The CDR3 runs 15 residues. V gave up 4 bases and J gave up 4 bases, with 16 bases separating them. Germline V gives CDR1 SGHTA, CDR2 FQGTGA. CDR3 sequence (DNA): TGTGCCAGCAGCTCATCTCCAGGGAGAATCACTGAAGCTTTCTTT. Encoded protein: CASSSSPGRITEAFF.

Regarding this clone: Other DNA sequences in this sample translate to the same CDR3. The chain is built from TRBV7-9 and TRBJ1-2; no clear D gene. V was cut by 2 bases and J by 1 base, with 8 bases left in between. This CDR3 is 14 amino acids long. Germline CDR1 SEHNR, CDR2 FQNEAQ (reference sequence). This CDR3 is CASSLSGLNYGYTF. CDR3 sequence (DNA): TGTGCCAGCAGCTTAAGTGGACTTAACTATGGCTACACCTTC.

This CDR3 is CASSFSGGEAFF. CDR3 nucleotide sequence: TGTGCCAGCAGTTTTTCGGGAGGTGAAGCTTTCTTT. The rearrangement uses TRBV27 and TRBJ1-1; D is undetermined. V lost 3 bases and J lost 7, with 9 bases in between. The CDR3 loop spans 12 amino acids. The V gene's germline CDR1 is MNHEY and CDR2 SMNVEV (reference sequence).

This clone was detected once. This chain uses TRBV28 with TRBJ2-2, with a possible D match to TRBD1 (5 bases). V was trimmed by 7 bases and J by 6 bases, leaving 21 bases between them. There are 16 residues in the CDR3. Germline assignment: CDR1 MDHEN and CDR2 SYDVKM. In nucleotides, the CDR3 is TGTGCCAGCACGAGGACACCGGGTTTTAGGGCCGGGGAGCTGTTTTTT. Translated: CASTRTPGFRAGELFF.

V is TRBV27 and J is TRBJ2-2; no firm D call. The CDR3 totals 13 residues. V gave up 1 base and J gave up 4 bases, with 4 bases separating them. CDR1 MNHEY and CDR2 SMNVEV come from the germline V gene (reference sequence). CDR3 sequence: CASSLYTTGELFF. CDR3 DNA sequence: TGTGCCAGCAGTTTATATACCACCGGGGAGCTGTTTTTT.

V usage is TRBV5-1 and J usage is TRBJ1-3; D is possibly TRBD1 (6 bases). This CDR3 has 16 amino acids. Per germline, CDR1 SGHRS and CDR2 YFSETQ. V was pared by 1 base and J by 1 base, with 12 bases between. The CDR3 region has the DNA TGCGCCAGCAGCTTGTACGGGGGCTCGTCTGGAAACACCATATATTTT. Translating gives CASSLYGGSSGNTIYF. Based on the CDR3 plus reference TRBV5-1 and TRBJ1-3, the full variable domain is KAGVTQTPRYLIKTRGQQVTLSCSPISGHRSVSWYQQTPGQGLQFLFEYFSETQRNKGNFPGRFSGRQFSNSRSEMNVSTLELGDSALYLCASSLYGGSSGNTIYFGEGSWLTVV.

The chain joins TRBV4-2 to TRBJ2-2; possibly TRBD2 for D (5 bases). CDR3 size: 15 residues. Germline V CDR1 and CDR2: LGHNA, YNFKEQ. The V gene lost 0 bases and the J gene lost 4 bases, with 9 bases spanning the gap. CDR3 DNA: TGTGCCAGCAGCCAAGAACCTCGGGGCACCGGGGAGCTGTTTTTT. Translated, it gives CASSQEPRGTGELFF.

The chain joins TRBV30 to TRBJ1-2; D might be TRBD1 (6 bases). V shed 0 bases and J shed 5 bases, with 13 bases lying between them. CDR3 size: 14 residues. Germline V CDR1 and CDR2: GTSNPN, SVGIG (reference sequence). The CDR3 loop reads CAWSVQGGGYGYTF. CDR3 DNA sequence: TGTGCCTGGAGTGTACAGGGCGGAGGTTATGGCTACACCTTC.

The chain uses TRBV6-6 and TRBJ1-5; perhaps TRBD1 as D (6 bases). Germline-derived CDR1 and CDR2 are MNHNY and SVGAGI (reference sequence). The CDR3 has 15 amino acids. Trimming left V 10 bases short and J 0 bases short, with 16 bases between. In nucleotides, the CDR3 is TGTGCCACCTATCGGGGGGCCTATAGCAATCAGCCCCAGCATTTT. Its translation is CATYRGAYSNQPQHF.

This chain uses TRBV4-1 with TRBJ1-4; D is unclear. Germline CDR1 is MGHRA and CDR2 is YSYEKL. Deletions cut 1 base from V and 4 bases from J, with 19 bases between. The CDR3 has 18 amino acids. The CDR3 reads CASSQGLKAESLNEKLFF. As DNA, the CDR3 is TGCGCCAGCAGCCAAGGACTTAAAGCCGAAAGCCTTAATGAAAAACTGTTTTTT.

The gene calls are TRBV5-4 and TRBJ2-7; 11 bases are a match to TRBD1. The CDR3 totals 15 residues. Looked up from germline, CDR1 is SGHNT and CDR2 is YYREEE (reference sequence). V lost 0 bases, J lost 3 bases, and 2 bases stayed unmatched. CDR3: CASSLEGTGGYEQYF. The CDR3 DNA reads TGTGCCAGCAGCTTGGAGGGGACAGGGGGCTACGAGCAGTACTTC.

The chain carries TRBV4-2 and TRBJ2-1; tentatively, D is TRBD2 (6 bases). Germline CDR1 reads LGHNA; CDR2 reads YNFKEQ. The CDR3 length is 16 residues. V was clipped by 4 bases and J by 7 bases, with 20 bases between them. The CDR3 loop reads CASSPAPRETSNEQFF. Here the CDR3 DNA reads TGTGCCAGCAGCCCCGCCCCCCGGGAGACGAGTAATGAGCAGTTCTTC.

As DNA, the CDR3 is TGTGCCAGCAGCCACCTTGTCGGGGGAGTGGAGACCCAGTACTTC. Its translation is CASSHLVGGVETQYF. This chain connects TRBV14 to TRBJ2-5; a weak D match, TRBD2 (6 bases). Trimming took 3 bases from V and 5 from J, leaving 16 bases between them. CDR1 and CDR2 (germline): SGHDN, FVKESK. CDR3 length: 15 amino acids.

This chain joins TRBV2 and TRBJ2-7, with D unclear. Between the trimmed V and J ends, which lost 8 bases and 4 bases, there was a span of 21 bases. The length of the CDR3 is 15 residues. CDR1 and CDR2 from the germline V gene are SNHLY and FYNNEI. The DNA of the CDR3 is TGTGCCAGCCCCGACCCTAGAGGTGGGTCATACGAGCAGTACTTC. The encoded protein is CASPDPRGGSYEQYF.

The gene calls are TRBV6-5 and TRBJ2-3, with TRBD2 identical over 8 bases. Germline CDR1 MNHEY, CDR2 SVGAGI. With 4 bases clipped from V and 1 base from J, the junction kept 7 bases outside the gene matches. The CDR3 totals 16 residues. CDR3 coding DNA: TGTGCCAGCAGTTCGGGACTAGTATTTGGCACAGATACGCAGTATTTT. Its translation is CASSSGLVFGTDTQYF.

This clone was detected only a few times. The DNA of the CDR3 is TGTGCCAGTAGTGCACAGGGAGGCTACACCTTC. It specifies CASSAQGGYTF. This sequence joins TRBV19 and TRBJ1-2, with a possible D match to TRBD1 (6 bases). This CDR3 has 11 residues. CDR1 and CDR2 (germline): LNHDA, SQIVND (reference sequence). Between the trimmed V and J ends, which lost 5 bases and 8 bases, there was a span of 9 bases.

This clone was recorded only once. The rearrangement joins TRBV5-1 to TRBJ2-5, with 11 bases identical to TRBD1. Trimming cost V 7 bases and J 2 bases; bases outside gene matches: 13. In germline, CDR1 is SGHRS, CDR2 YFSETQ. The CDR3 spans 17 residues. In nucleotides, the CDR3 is TGCGCCAGCGGCCTGGACAGGGGGCGAGTAGGGCAAGAGACCCAGTACTTC. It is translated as CASGLDRGRVGQETQYF.

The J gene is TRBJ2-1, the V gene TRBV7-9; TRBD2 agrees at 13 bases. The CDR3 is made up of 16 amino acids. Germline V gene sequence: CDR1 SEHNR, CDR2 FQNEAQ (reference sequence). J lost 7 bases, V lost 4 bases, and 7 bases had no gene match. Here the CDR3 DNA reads TGTGCCAGCAGCTCCCGACTAGCGGGAGGTCTAAATGAGCAGTTCTTC. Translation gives CASSSRLAGGLNEQFF.

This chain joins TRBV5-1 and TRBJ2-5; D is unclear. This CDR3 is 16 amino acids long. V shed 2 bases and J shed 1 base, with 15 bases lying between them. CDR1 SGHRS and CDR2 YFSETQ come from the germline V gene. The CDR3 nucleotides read TGCGCCAGCAGCTTCTCGACGTCCTCCCTCCAAGAGACCCAGTACTTC. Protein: CASSFSTSSLQETQYF.